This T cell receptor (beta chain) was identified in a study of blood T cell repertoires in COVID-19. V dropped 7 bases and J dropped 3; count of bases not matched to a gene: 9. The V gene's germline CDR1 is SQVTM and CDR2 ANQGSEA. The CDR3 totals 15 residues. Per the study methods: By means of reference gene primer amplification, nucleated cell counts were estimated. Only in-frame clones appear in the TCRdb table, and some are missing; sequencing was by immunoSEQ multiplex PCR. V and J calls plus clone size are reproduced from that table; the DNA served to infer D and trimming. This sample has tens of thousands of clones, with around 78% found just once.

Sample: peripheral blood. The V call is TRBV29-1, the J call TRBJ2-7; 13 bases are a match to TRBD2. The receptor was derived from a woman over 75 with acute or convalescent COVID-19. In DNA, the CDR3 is TGCAGCGCTTGGACTAGCGGGAGTCGGGACTACGAGCAGTACTTC. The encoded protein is CSAWTSGSRDYEQYF.